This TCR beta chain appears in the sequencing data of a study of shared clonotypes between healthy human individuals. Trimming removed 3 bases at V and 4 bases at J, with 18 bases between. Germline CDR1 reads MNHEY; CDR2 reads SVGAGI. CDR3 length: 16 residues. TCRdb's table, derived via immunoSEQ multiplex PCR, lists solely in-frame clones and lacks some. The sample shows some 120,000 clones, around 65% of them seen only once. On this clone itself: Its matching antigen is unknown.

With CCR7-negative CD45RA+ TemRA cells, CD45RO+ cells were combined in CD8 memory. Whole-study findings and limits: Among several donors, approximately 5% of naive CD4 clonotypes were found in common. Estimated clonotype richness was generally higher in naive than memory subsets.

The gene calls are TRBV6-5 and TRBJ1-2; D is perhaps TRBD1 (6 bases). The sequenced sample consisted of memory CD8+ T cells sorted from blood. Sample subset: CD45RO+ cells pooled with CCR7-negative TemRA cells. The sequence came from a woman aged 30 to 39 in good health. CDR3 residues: CASSYSSGGLVYGYTF. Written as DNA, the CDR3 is TGTGCCAGCAGTTATTCCTCGGGGGGGCTTGTCTATGGCTACACCTTC.